The present TCR beta chain was sequenced within a study of cytotoxic CD8 clonotypes in ibrutinib-treated CLL. Study outcomes and limitations: The study found clonality rose at ibrutinib response, then fell toward baseline at progression. Baseline clonality exceeded age-matched healthy donors and tracked circulating CD8+ T-cell counts. Public clonotypes were seen rarely and were contracted or stable on treatment.

With regard to this clone: The antigen remains undetermined.

TCRdb's copy holds only in-frame clones and misses some; the assay was immunoSEQ multiplex PCR. In the table there are roughly 60,000 clones, about 65% of which are singletons. The V and J ends lost 2 bases and 6 bases respectively, with 17 bases between them. Germline CDR1 reads SGHTA; CDR2 reads FQGNSA. CDR3 length equals 15 residues. The TCR originated in a human donor with chronic lymphocytic leukemia. The material sequenced was PBMCs, taken after 12 months of ibrutinib treatment. The V call is TRBV7-2, the J call TRBJ2-7, with D unresolved. The DNA of the CDR3 is TGTGCCAGCAGCTTAAATGGCAGGCCCCCAATCGAGCAGTACTTC. Translating it yields CASSLNGRPPIEQYF.